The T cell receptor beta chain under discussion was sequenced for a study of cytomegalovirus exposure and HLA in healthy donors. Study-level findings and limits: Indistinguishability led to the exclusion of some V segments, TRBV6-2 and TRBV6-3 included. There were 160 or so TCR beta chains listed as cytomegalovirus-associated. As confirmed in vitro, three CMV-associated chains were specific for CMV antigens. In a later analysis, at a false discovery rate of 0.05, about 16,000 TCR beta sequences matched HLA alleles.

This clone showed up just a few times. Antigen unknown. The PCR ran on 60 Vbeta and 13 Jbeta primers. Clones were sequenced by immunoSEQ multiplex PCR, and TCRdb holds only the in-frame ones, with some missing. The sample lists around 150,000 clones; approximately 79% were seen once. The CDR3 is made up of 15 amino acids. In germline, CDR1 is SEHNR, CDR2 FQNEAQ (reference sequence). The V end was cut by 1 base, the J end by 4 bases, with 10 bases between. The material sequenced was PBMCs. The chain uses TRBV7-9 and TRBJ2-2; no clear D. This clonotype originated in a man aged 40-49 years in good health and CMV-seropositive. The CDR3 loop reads CASSLGSFSTGELFF. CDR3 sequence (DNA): TGTGCCAGCAGCTTAGGCAGTTTTTCCACCGGGGAGCTGTTTTTT.